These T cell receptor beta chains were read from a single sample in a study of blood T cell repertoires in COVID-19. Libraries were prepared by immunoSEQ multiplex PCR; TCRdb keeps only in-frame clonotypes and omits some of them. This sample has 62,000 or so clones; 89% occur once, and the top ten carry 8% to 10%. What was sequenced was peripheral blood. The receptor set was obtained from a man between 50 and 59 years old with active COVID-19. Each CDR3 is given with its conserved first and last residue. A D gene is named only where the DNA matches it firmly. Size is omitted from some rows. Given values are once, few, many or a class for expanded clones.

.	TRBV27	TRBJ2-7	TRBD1	TGTGCCAGCAGGAGGGGGCTGGGGTCCTACGAGCAGTACTTC	CASRRGLGSYEQYF
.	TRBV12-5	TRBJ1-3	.	TGTGCTAGTGCCTTGGAGGGCAGGGCTAACACCATATATTTT	CASALEGRANTIYF
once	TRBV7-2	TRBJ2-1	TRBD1	TGTGCCAGCAGCTTAGTCTACGGACAGGGAGAGTTCTTC	CASSLVYGQGEFF
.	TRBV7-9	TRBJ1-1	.	TGTGCCAGCAGCTTTGGGCAGCCCAACACTGAAGCTTTCTTT	CASSFGQPNTEAFF
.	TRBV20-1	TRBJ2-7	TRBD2	TGCAGTGCGGGGGGGTTGTACGAGCAGTACTTC	CSAGGLYEQYF
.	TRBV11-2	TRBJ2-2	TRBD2	TGTGCCAGCAGCAGATCCGGGACTACGAACACCGGGGAGCTGTTTTTT	CASSRSGTTNTGELFF
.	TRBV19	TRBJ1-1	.	TGTGCCAGTAGTATATTTAAGGGAGAGACTGAAGCTTTCTTT	CASSIFKGETEAFF
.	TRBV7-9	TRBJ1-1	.	TGTGCCAGCAGCTTAGGTCCGTTGAACACTGAAGCTTTCTTT	CASSLGPLNTEAFF
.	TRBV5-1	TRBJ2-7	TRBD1	TGCGCCAGTTCCGGGACAGGGGCCGACGAGCAGTACTTC	CASSGTGADEQYF
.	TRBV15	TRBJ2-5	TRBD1	TGTGCCACCAGCAGGGACAGGGCTAGCGAGACCCAGTACTTC	CATSRDRASETQYF
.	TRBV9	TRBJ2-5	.	TGTGCCAGCAGCGTGGAGGGCGGGGACTACCAAGAGACCCAGTACTTC	CASSVEGGDYQETQYF
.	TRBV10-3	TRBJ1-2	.	TGTGCCATCAGTCCCTTGAAGGGGGGGGACTATGGCTACACCTTC	CAISPLKGGDYGYTF
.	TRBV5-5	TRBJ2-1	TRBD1	TGTGCCAGCAGCTTGGGGACAGGGGGATACAATGAGCAGTTCTTC	CASSLGTGGYNEQFF
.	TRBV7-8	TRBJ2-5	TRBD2	TGTGCCAGCAGCGTCAACTCCGGGACTAGCGGGGGAAGAGGGCGAGAGACCCAGTACTTC	CASSVNSGTSGGRGRETQYF
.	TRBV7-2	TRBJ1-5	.	TGTGCCAGCAGCTTACACCCGGGGGGGGCTGGTCAGCCCCAGCATTTT	CASSLHPGGAGQPQHF
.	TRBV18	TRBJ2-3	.	TGTGCCAGCTCAACCGTGCCGGGAGCACGTCCAGATACGCAGTATTTT	CASSTVPGARPDTQYF